The 18 T cell receptor beta chains reported below all come from one sample, sequenced in a study of CD8+CD57+ T cells in acquired aplastic anemia. Genomic DNA was employed as the template in profiling TCR beta VDJ and CDR3. TCRdb reprocessed the reads with MiXCR, giving one entry per CDR3 protein. The table records approximately 58,000 distinct CDR3 sequences, approximately 54% of them present only once. Patients selected for sequencing had displayed CD8+CD57+ cell expansion by flow cytometry. The sequenced sample consisted of sorted CD4+, CD8+, or CD8+CD57+ T cells (not recorded which) from PBMCs. The receptors shown here come from a human donor with aplastic anemia.

This clonotype came up a few times. The chain links TRBV5-1 to TRBJ2-2; 7 bases match TRBD1. V dropped 1 base and J dropped 3; count of bases not matched to a gene: 9. The CDR3 covers 17 residues. The germline V gene encodes CDR1 SGHRS and CDR2 YFSETQ. CDR3 nucleotide sequence: TGCGCCAGCAGCTTGCCCAATGACAGGGCGGACACCGGGGAGCTGTTTTTT. It translates to CASSLPNDRADTGELFF.

This clonotype was counted once. The chain couples TRBV29-1 to TRBJ1-6; D ambiguous. V dropped 0 bases and J dropped 9 bases, with 15 bases sitting between them. Germline V gene sequence: CDR1 SQVTM, CDR2 ANQGSEA. This CDR3 is 15 amino acids long. As DNA, the CDR3 is TGCAGCGTTGAAGAATACCCTGGTGGCGGTTCACCCCTCCACTTT. Its translation is CSVEEYPGGGSPLHF. The full variable domain, rest sourced from reference TRBV29-1 and TRBJ1-6, is SAVISQKPSRDICQRGTSLTIQCQVDSQVTMMFWYRQQPGQSLTLIATANQGSEATYESGFVIDKFPISRPNLTFSTLTVSNMSPEDSSIYLCSVEEYPGGGSPLHFGNGTRLTVT.

This clonotype turned up a few times. The rearrangement uses TRBV20-1 and TRBJ1-2; D is ambiguous. Germline lookup yields CDR1 DFQATT and CDR2 SNEGSKA (reference sequence). The CDR3 covers 12 residues. Trimming shortened V by 4 bases and J by 5 bases, and 11 bases separated the two germline ends. CDR3 residues: CSATHAGYGYTF. The CDR3 DNA sequence: TGCAGTGCTACCCACGCGGGGTATGGCTACACCTTC.

As to this clonotype: An end of the junction differs from the germline gene, which may be a read error. The genes are TRBV15 and TRBJ2-7; 7 bases line up with TRBD1. This CDR3 contains 15 residues. Germline V gives CDR1 LNHNV, CDR2 YYDKDF (reference sequence). The CDR3 is CAASSRTGDSYEQYF. CDR3 DNA: TGTGCCGCCAGCAGCCGTACAGGGGACTCCTACGAGCAGTACTTC. Variable domain in full (rest from reference TRBV15 and TRBJ2-7): DAMVIQNPRYQVTQFGKPVTLSCSQTLNHNVMYWYQQKSSQAPKLLFHYYDKDFNNEADTPDNFQSRRPNTSFCFLDIRSPGLGDTAMYLCAASSRTGDSYEQYFGPGTRLTVT.

V and J are TRBV2 and TRBJ1-1; no clear D. The CDR3 extends over 10 amino acids. Trimming took 7 bases from V and 10 from J, leaving 10 bases between them. From germline, CDR1 is SNHLY and CDR2 FYNNEI. The CDR3 is CASMGRVAFF. CDR3 nucleotide sequence: TGTGCCAGCATGGGCAGAGTAGCTTTCTTT.

This clonotype was seen at least ten times. V gene TRBV7-9 combines with J gene TRBJ2-1, with D perhaps given as TRBD1 or TRBD2 (7 bases each). Germline V gives CDR1 SEHNR, CDR2 FQNEAQ (reference sequence). The CDR3 spans 13 residues. V lost 6 bases to trimming and J lost 8 bases, with 14 bases between them. CDR3 in DNA: TGTGCCAGCAGAATACAGGGGAGGGATGAGCAGTTCTTC. Translated: CASRIQGRDEQFF.

This clonotype was seen repeatedly, ten times or more. The J gene is TRBJ2-4, the V gene TRBV9, with D possibly being TRBD2 (5 bases). Trimming took 7 bases from V and 7 from J, leaving 12 bases between them. CDR1 SGDLS and CDR2 YYNGEE come from the germline V gene. The CDR3 length is 12 residues. The CDR3 DNA reads as TGTGCCAGCGGAGGAGCTGGGAACATTCAGTACTTC. Its translation is CASGGAGNIQYF. Full variable domain (remainder filled in from reference TRBV9 and TRBJ2-4): DSGVTQTPKHLITATGQRVTLRCSPRSGDLSVYWYQQSLDQGLQFLIQYYNGEERAKGNILERFSAQQFPDLHSELNLSSLELGDSALYFCASGGAGNIQYFGAGTRLSVL.

This chain joins TRBV12-3 or TRBV12-4 and TRBJ2-7; 8 nucleotides match TRBD1. The CDR3 has 14 residues. Germline trimming cut 5 bases from V and 1 base from J; bases unmatched to any gene: 4. This CDR3 is CASSAGQGSYEQYF. The CDR3 bases are TGTGCCAGCAGTGCCGGACAGGGATCCTACGAGCAGTACTTC.

This clonotype was counted ten times or more. This chain uses TRBV5-4 with TRBJ1-1, with D possibly matching TRBD1 (6 bases). V dropped 2 bases and J dropped 2 bases, with 10 bases sitting between them. Germline V gene sequence: CDR1 SGHNT, CDR2 YYREEE (reference sequence). The CDR3 loop spans 14 amino acids. The CDR3 region is CASSLLTGNTEAFF. CDR3 in DNA: TGTGCCAGCAGCTTATTGACAGGAAACACTGAAGCTTTCTTT.

The genes are TRBV5-6 and TRBJ2-3; no clear D gene. V was pared by 2 bases and J by 0 bases, with 7 bases between. The CDR3 covers 14 residues. CDR1 and CDR2 (germline): SGHDT, YYEEEE. The CDR3 region has the DNA TGTGCCAGCAGCTTCCTGGAAAGCACAGATACGCAGTATTTT. It yields the protein CASSFLESTDTQYF. Filled out from reference TRBV5-6 and TRBJ2-3, the complete variable domain reads DAGVTQSPTHLIKTRGQQVTLRCSPKSGHDTVSWYQQALGQGPQFIFQYYEEEERQRGNFPDRFSGHQFPNYSSELNVNALLLGDSALYLCASSFLESTDTQYFGPGTRLTVL.

This sequence joins TRBV7-6 and TRBJ2-7, with a weak D call TRBD2 (5 bases). Germline V lookup: CDR1 SGHVS, CDR2 FNYEAQ. The CDR3 contains 13 residues. Trimming left V 5 bases short and J 7 bases short, with 15 bases between. The chain's CDR3 is CASSILAKGEQYF. In DNA form, the CDR3 reads TGTGCCAGCAGCATCCTAGCAAAAGGGGAGCAGTACTTC.

This clonotype occurred many times. V usage is TRBV11-2 and J usage is TRBJ2-7; perhaps TRBD2 as D (6 bases). Germline CDR1 is SGHAT and CDR2 is FQNNGV. The CDR3 has 14 amino acids. The germline V and J ends were trimmed by 5 bases and 0 bases, with 11 bases remaining between them. This chain's CDR3 is CASSAPGSSYEQYF. CDR3 DNA sequence: TGTGCCAGCAGCGCGCCCGGGAGCTCCTACGAGCAGTACTTC.

This clonotype came up a few times. J is TRBJ2-3 and V is TRBV4-2; 14 bases map to TRBD2. Germline V gene data show CDR1 as LGHNA and CDR2 as YNFKEQ. There are 17 residues in the CDR3. V lost 1 base to trimming and J lost 6 bases; unmatched junction nucleotides: 6. The CDR3 region is CASSQGGLAGGLDTQYF. DNA for the CDR3: TGTGCCAGCAGCCAAGGCGGACTAGCGGGGGGTTTGGATACGCAGTATTTT.

The sample holds many counts of this clonotype. In DNA form, the CDR3 reads TGTGCCAGCAGTGTCCCCTCACAGGGAGGTAACTATGGCTACACCTTC. It codes for CASSVPSQGGNYGYTF. The chain recombines TRBV2 with TRBJ1-2, with D maybe TRBD1 (6 bases). The germline V and J ends were trimmed by 4 bases and 1 base, with 16 bases remaining between them. CDR3 size: 16 residues. Germline CDR1 is SNHLY and CDR2 is FYNNEI.

In this sample, this clonotype turned up many times. Here the CDR3 DNA reads TGTGCCAGCAGCAACACAAATGGGGGGGATGCTGAAGCTTTCTTT. Protein sequence: CASSNTNGGDAEAFF. The chain carries TRBV7-9 and TRBJ1-1, with TRBD1 as a possible D gene (5 bases). This CDR3 has 15 amino acids. V lost 5 bases and J lost 6, with 19 bases in between. From germline, CDR1 is SEHNR and CDR2 FQNEAQ (reference sequence).

This clonotype was seen only a few times. This chain joins TRBV20-1 and TRBJ1-2; TRBD1 matches 8 bases. The ends lost 7 bases at V and 4 bases at J; junction bases unmatched: 8. The CDR3 runs to 13 residues. Germline-derived CDR1 and CDR2 are DFQATT and SNEGSKA (reference sequence). The CDR3 DNA reads TGCAGTGGTGTAGGACAGGGTGGCTATGGCTACACCTTC. This sequence encodes CSGVGQGGYGYTF.

This CDR3 reads CASSVRTGEKLFF. The CDR3 nucleotides read TGTGCCAGCAGTGTCCGAACGGGAGAAAAACTGTTTTTT. The rearrangement uses TRBV2 and TRBJ1-4; D is ambiguous. V gave up 4 bases and J gave up 8 bases, with 11 bases separating them. Germline CDR1 reads SNHLY; CDR2 reads FYNNEI. The CDR3 spans 13 residues.

This clonotype was observed once. The V call is TRBV2, the J call TRBJ1-5; D remains ambiguous. The CDR3 is 17 amino acids. Trimming stripped 3 bases from V and 4 bases from J, with 19 bases between. CDR1 is SNHLY and CDR2 is FYNNEI in the germline V gene. This chain's CDR3 is CASSDLVPSPRNQPQHF. For the CDR3, the DNA is TGTGCCAGCAGTGACTTGGTTCCCTCCCCTAGGAATCAGCCCCAGCATTTT. Based on the CDR3 plus reference TRBV2 and TRBJ1-5, the full variable domain is EPEVTQTPSHQVTQMGQEVILRCVPISNHLYFYWYRQILGQKVEFLVSFYNNEISEKSEIFDDQFSVERPDGSNFTLKIRSTKLEDSAMYFCASSDLVPSPRNQPQHFGDGTRLSIL.